This TCR beta chain was observed in a study of blood T cell repertoires in COVID-19. Whole-study context: The study drew acute and convalescent COVID-19 samples from the United States, Italy and Spain. T cells, B-cell-depleted T cells, or PBMCs provided the cDNA or gDNA that served as material.

In the authors' methods: Scientists estimated how many nucleated cells there were by amplifying reference gene primers. Repertoires were generated with immunoSEQ multiplex PCR, while TCRdb's copy carries only in-frame clones and drops some. Clone size and V and J calls were adopted from that table, with D and trimming inferred from the DNA. The sample holds approximately 45,000 clones, 85% to 90% seen once. CDR1 and CDR2 (germline): KGHSH, LQKENI. This CDR3 comprises 18 residues. The ends lost 4 bases at V and 0 bases at J; junction bases unmatched: 11. Source material: peripheral blood. The TCR comes from a human donor in a cohort sampled during active COVID-19. The chain has TRBV18 and TRBJ2-7; 11 bases fit TRBD1. CDR3 DNA: TGTGCCAGCTCACTAAATATCCGTGGGACAGGGGGCTCCTACGAGCAGTACTTC. Its protein is CASSLNIRGTGGSYEQYF.